These 13 T cell receptor beta chains share one sample of origin, sequenced in a study of cytomegalovirus exposure and HLA in healthy donors. The PCR ran on 60 Vbeta and 13 Jbeta primers. This table comes from immunoSEQ multiplex PCR, and its TCRdb copy is limited to in-frame clones, with some not included. This sample carries 130,000 to 150,000 clones, about 80% of them seen once, and the ten largest clones take 2.5% to 3.5%. Sample: PBMCs. These receptors all come from a female donor in good health and CMV-seronegative.

The chain joins TRBV27 to TRBJ1-1; possible D gene TRBD1, 5 bases. Trimming cost V 5 bases and J 2 bases, with 15 bases left between them. The CDR3 totals 15 residues. Looked up from germline, CDR1 is MNHEY and CDR2 is SMNVEV (reference sequence). The CDR3: CASSKWGGFNTEAFF. CDR3 bases: TGTGCCAGCAGTAAATGGGGGGGATTCAACACTGAAGCTTTCTTT.

The chain couples TRBV7-6 to TRBJ2-2; 10 positions agree with TRBD2. This CDR3 has 15 amino acids. Germline lookup yields CDR1 SGHVS and CDR2 FNYEAQ. With V trimmed by 2 bases and J by 6 bases, 3 bases remained unmatched. The CDR3 coding sequence is TGTGCCAGCAGCTTAAGAGCGGGAGGGCCCGGGGAGCTGTTTTTT. Translation: CASSLRAGGPGELFF.

V is TRBV30 and J is TRBJ2-1, with a weak D call TRBD2 (5 bases). The CDR3 covers 14 residues. Germline V gives CDR1 GTSNPN, CDR2 SVGIG (reference sequence). V was clipped by 6 bases and J by 8 bases, with 20 bases between them. The CDR3 nucleotides are TGTGCCTGCCTCGCCCTGGACTGGAGCGATGAGCAGTTCTTC. As protein: CACLALDWSDEQFF.

V gene TRBV2 combines with J gene TRBJ1-5; no clear D. The V gene lost 0 bases and the J gene lost 9 bases, with 12 bases spanning the gap. CDR1 SNHLY and CDR2 FYNNEI come from the germline V gene. This CDR3 comprises 14 residues. The DNA of the CDR3 is TGTGCCAGCAGTGAAGCGGAGACCCGCTTGCCCCAGCATTTT. It translates to CASSEAETRLPQHF.

This clone was seen only a few times. The chain carries TRBV10-2 and TRBJ2-5; no definite D call. V lost 3 bases and J 1 base, leaving 9 bases between the germline ends. Per the germline V gene, CDR1 is WSHSY and CDR2 is SAAADI. The CDR3 covers 14 residues. CDR3 protein: CASSDGAGQETQYF. CDR3 bases: TGCGCCAGCAGTGACGGAGCCGGCCAAGAGACCCAGTACTTC.

The rearrangement links TRBV20-1 to TRBJ2-1, with D maybe TRBD1 (6 bases). The CDR3 covers 11 residues. Per the germline V gene, CDR1 is DFQATT and CDR2 is SNEGSKA (reference sequence). Trimming removed 6 bases from V and 5 bases from J, with 8 bases in between. CDR3 nucleotide sequence: TGCAGTGCGGACAGAAACAATGAGCAGTTCTTC. This codes for CSADRNNEQFF.

This clone was seen a single time. The chain has TRBV30 and TRBJ2-7, with D maybe TRBD2 (5 bases). The CDR3 covers 13 residues. Germline V lookup: CDR1 GTSNPN, CDR2 SVGIG (reference sequence). V lost 5 bases, J lost 2 bases, and 13 bases lay in between. CDR3 amino acids: CAWRRGPTYEQYF. The CDR3, as DNA: TGTGCCTGGCGGAGAGGGCCGACCTACGAGCAGTACTTC. The whole variable domain, remainder taken from reference TRBV30 and TRBJ2-7, is SQTIHQWPATLVQPVGSPLSLECTVEGTSNPNLYWYRQAAGRGLQLLFYSVGIGQISSEVPQNLSASRPQDRQFILSSKKLLLSDSGFYLCAWRRGPTYEQYFGPGTRLTVT.

To note about this clone: The sample carries other DNA sequences with the same CDR3. DNA of the CDR3: TGTGCCAGCAGCTCGGACAGGGACTACGAGCAGTACTTC. Translated: CASSSDRDYEQYF. V gene TRBV5-6 combines with J gene TRBJ2-7, with 8 bases identical to TRBD1. In germline, CDR1 is SGHDT, CDR2 YYEEEE. Trimming removed 3 bases from V and 3 bases from J; junction bases left unmatched: 2. The CDR3 is made up of 13 amino acids.

The chain is built from TRBV9 and TRBJ1-3; D not resolved. Germline lookup yields CDR1 SGDLS and CDR2 YYNGEE. This CDR3 has 17 residues. The V end was cut by 0 bases, the J end by 2 bases, with 15 bases between. Here the CDR3 reads CASSVVPVDTAGNTIYF. For the CDR3, the DNA is TGTGCCAGCAGCGTAGTCCCCGTTGACACTGCTGGAAACACCATATATTTT. The full variable domain, in which reference TRBV9 and TRBJ1-3 provide the parts outside the CDR3, is DSGVTQTPKHLITATGQRVTLRCSPRSGDLSVYWYQQSLDQGLQFLIQYYNGEERAKGNILERFSAQQFPDLHSELNLSSLELGDSALYFCASSVVPVDTAGNTIYFGEGSWLTVV.

J is TRBJ1-2 and V is TRBV6-4; TRBD1 is a possible D gene (6 bases). CDR3 length: 15 residues. The ends were cut back, 6 bases at V and 0 bases at J, with 14 bases in the middle. The V gene's germline CDR1 is MRHNA and CDR2 SNTAGT. The chain's CDR3 is CASRPEGGPNYGYTF. DNA for the CDR3: TGTGCCAGCAGGCCCGAGGGGGGGCCTAACTATGGCTACACCTTC.

Comment on this clone: One end of the junction varies from germline; a read error may be responsible. V gene TRBV6-1 combines with J gene TRBJ1-2; a weak D match, TRBD1 (6 bases). The CDR3 sequence is 13 residues long. Germline CDR1 is MNHNS and CDR2 is SASEGT. The CDR3 DNA reads TGTGCCAGCAGTTTAACTCAGGGGAGCGGCTACCCCTTC. Residues: CASSLTQGSGYPF.

This chain links TRBV5-1 with TRBJ1-1; tentative D call: TRBD1 (5 bases). The V gene's germline CDR1 is SGHRS and CDR2 YFSETQ. This CDR3 comprises 13 residues. V dropped 0 bases and J dropped 7 bases, with 10 bases sitting between them. The CDR3 here is CASSLEQAFEAFF. CDR3 DNA sequence: TGCGCCAGCAGCTTGGAACAGGCCTTTGAAGCTTTCTTT. The full variable domain, rest sourced from reference TRBV5-1 and TRBJ1-1, is KAGVTQTPRYLIKTRGQQVTLSCSPISGHRSVSWYQQTPGQGLQFLFEYFSETQRNKGNFPGRFSGRQFSNSRSEMNVSTLELGDSALYLCASSLEQAFEAFFGQGTRLTVV.

The chain joins TRBV5-1 to TRBJ1-2, with unresolved D. CDR1 and CDR2 (germline): SGHRS, YFSETQ. The CDR3 covers 15 residues. Trimming pared 0 bases from V and 0 bases from J, leaving 9 bases between. In DNA, the CDR3 is TGCGCCAGCAGCTTGGGGGCAGTCCCTAACTATGGCTACACCTTC. Its protein is CASSLGAVPNYGYTF.